This entry concerns a single T cell receptor beta chain. The germline V and J ends were trimmed by 0 bases and 8 bases, with 11 bases remaining between them. The CDR3 runs 15 residues. CDR1 is SGHDN, CDR2 FVKESK, per germline. Libraries were prepared by immunoSEQ multiplex PCR; TCRdb keeps only in-frame clonotypes and omits some of them. The sample includes about 210,000 clones, about 82% seen only once; the top ten take around 2.5%. The sample originates from a study of blood T cell repertoires in COVID-19. Study at large: Acute and convalescent COVID-19 specimens originated in the United States, Italy and Spain.

V usage is TRBV14 and J usage is TRBJ1-6, with D hard to call. The receptor comes from a woman aged 70-85 years with COVID-19, enrolled during active disease. Specimen: peripheral blood. The DNA of the CDR3 is TGTGCCAGCAGCCAAGATCCGGCGGGGTATTCACCCCTCCACTTT. Translating it yields CASSQDPAGYSPLHF.